These 32 T cell receptor beta chains were sequenced from one sample in a study of Tregs in tolerant kidney transplant recipients. This table comes from immunoSEQ multiplex PCR, and its TCRdb copy is limited to in-frame clones, with some not included. This table holds over 70,000 clones, 91% found once. Mixed chimerism was transient after nonmyeloablative marrow transplants from related graft donors. The source material was CD4+ T cells from blood (PBMCs), sampled 24 months after the transplant. The receptors originated from a human patient who received a combined kidney and bone marrow transplant. The graft donor may have contributed some T cells.

This rearrangement joins TRBV7-6 to TRBJ1-1; 7 bases agree with TRBD1. The CDR3 consists of 14 residues. Germline-derived CDR1 and CDR2 are SGHVS and FNYEAQ. Trimming cost V 4 bases and J 6 bases; bases outside gene matches: 8. As DNA, the CDR3 is TGTGCCAGCAGCTCTCAGACAGGGTCCCCTGAAGCTTTCTTT. Translating it yields CASSSQTGSPEAFF.

The genes are TRBV19 and TRBJ2-1, with TRBD2 matching over 8 bases. Trimming at V came to 6 bases and at J to 9 bases, leaving 10 bases not matched to a gene. This CDR3 has 14 amino acids. Germline CDR1 reads LNHDA; CDR2 reads SQIVND (reference sequence). The CDR3 reads CASRPGLVVSEQFF. CDR3 DNA: TGTGCCAGTAGACCGGGACTAGTGGTTAGTGAGCAGTTCTTC.

The chain employs TRBV14 and TRBJ2-7, with TRBD1 matching over 8 bases. The germline V gene has CDR1 SGHDN and CDR2 FVKESK. V gave up 2 bases and J gave up 1 base; unmatched junction bases: 4. CDR3 length equals 15 residues. The CDR3 reads CASSQRGQESYEQYF. The CDR3 nucleotides are TGTGCCAGCAGCCAAAGGGGACAGGAGTCCTACGAGCAGTACTTC.

V is TRBV6-6 and J is TRBJ2-5; 10 bases match TRBD2. The V gene end was trimmed by 2 bases and the J gene end by 5 bases; junction bases not matched to a gene: 8. The length of the CDR3 is 16 residues. Germline V gene sequence: CDR1 MNHNY, CDR2 SVGAGI (reference sequence). The DNA of the CDR3 is TGTGCCAGCAGTTACCGGAGCGGGGGGGCCGGGGAGACCCAGTACTTC. Translation gives CASSYRSGGAGETQYF.

This clone has only a few counts. The rearrangement uses TRBV2 and TRBJ1-2; 7 nucleotides line up with TRBD1. V lost 5 bases to trimming and J lost 8 bases; unmatched junction nucleotides: 8. The germline V gene has CDR1 SNHLY and CDR2 FYNNEI. The CDR3 is made up of 13 amino acids. Here the CDR3 reads CASSKGTVSGYTF. The CDR3 nucleotides read TGTGCCAGCAGTAAAGGGACAGTCTCCGGCTACACCTTC.

The chain uses TRBV2 and TRBJ2-5, with D uncertain. The DNA matches TRBJ2-7 better at its end, which makes the J call doubtful. This CDR3 has 11 amino acids. Germline loops: CDR1 SNHLY, CDR2 FYNNEI. The CDR3 loop is CASGPFIEQYF. CDR3 coding DNA: TGTGCCAGCGGGCCCTTCATCGAGCAGTACTTC.

This chain uses TRBV7-9 with TRBJ2-7, with unresolved D. CDR3 length equals 12 residues. V gave up 5 bases and J gave up 3 bases, with 8 bases separating them. Looked up from germline, CDR1 is SEHNR and CDR2 is FQNEAQ (reference sequence). The CDR3 nucleotides read TGTGCCAGCAGCCGACAAGGCTACGAGCAGTACTTC. It codes for CASSRQGYEQYF.

This clone has only a few counts. The rearrangement joins TRBV2 to TRBJ2-3; a weak D match, TRBD1 (5 bases). Trimming removed 5 bases from V and 1 base from J, with 7 bases in between. Germline CDR1 SNHLY, CDR2 FYNNEI. The CDR3 runs to 13 residues. This chain's CDR3 is CASSIQGTDTQYF. The CDR3 region has the DNA TGTGCCAGCAGTATACAGGGCACAGATACGCAGTATTTT.

The chain uses TRBV5-1 and TRBJ2-7, with TRBD1 matching over 8 bases. The CDR3 runs to 15 residues. Germline values: CDR1 SGHRS, CDR2 YFSETQ. V dropped 4 bases and J dropped 3; count of bases not matched to a gene: 9. The CDR3 region is CASSPRQGSFYEQYF. CDR3 in DNA: TGCGCCAGCAGCCCGAGACAGGGGAGTTTCTACGAGCAGTACTTC.

The V call is TRBV7-2, the J call TRBJ1-2, with a weak D call TRBD1 (6 bases). This CDR3 is built from 17 residues. Germline V gene lookup returns CDR1 SGHTA and CDR2 FQGNSA. V shed 5 bases and J shed 2 bases, with 21 bases lying between them. The CDR3 sequence: CASSRSGGQRGNYGYTF. The CDR3 region has the DNA TGTGCCAGCAGCCGGAGCGGGGGCCAGCGGGGGAACTATGGCTACACCTTC.

This clone was seen a few times. The rearrangement joins TRBV19 to TRBJ2-1; D unresolved. Germline CDR1 LNHDA, CDR2 SQIVND (reference sequence). This CDR3 is built from 15 residues. V lost 6 bases to trimming and J lost 8 bases, with 20 bases between them. CDR3 amino acids: CASSTLFTYRDEQFF. CDR3 nucleotides: TGTGCCAGTAGCACCCTTTTCACGTACCGGGATGAGCAGTTCTTC.

V gene TRBV7-9 combines with J gene TRBJ2-3, with 7 bases lining up with TRBD1. This CDR3 spans 16 amino acids. From germline, CDR1 is SEHNR and CDR2 FQNEAQ (reference sequence). After removal of 1 base from V and 6 bases from J, the junction contained 10 bases not matched to a gene. The CDR3 region has the DNA TGTGCCAGCAGCTTAGGACAGGGCAGGGGGTTGGATACGCAGTATTTT. It encodes CASSLGQGRGLDTQYF.

The chain uses TRBV15 and TRBJ2-1, with 9 bases matching TRBD2. Germline V lookup: CDR1 LNHNV, CDR2 YYDKDF (reference sequence). The CDR3 has 16 residues. V trimming: 5 bases; J trimming: 7 bases; junction bases outside the gene matches: 12. CDR3: CATSRRRDSGRNEQFF. CDR3 nucleotides: TGTGCCACCAGCCGACGACGCGATAGCGGGAGAAATGAGCAGTTCTTC.

The V gene is TRBV29-1, the J gene TRBJ1-2, with D possibly TRBD1 on 5 matching bases. Germline loops: CDR1 SQVTM, CDR2 ANQGSEA. The CDR3 is 12 amino acids. The ends were cut back, 2 bases at V and 7 bases at J, with 11 bases in the middle. The CDR3 region has the DNA TGCAGCGTTGAACGGGGGGTCCGTGGCTACACCTTC. This translates into CSVERGVRGYTF.

The gene calls are TRBV5-1 and TRBJ2-5, with a possible D match to TRBD1 (5 bases). The better agreement between TRBJ2-7 and the DNA end casts doubt on the J call. From germline, CDR1 is SGHRS and CDR2 YFSETQ. There are 13 residues in the CDR3. CDR3 sequence reads: CASSFRVAYEQYF. The CDR3 DNA is TGCGCCAGCAGCTTCAGGGTTGCCTACGAGCAGTACTTC.

V gene TRBV7-6 combines with J gene TRBJ1-2; 7 nucleotides match TRBD1. Germline V gives CDR1 SGHVS, CDR2 FNYEAQ. The junction had 10 bases not matched to a gene; V was cut back by 5 bases and J by 4 bases. This CDR3 has 15 residues. The CDR3 DNA is TGTGCCAGCAGCCAAAACATAGGGGGCCTCTATGGCTACACCTTC. Its protein is CASSQNIGGLYGYTF.

The chain has TRBV5-1 and TRBJ1-2; maybe TRBD1 (5 bases). The CDR3 length is 13 residues. Per germline, CDR1 SGHRS and CDR2 YFSETQ. Trimming pared 0 bases from V and 6 bases from J, leaving 9 bases between. The CDR3 sequence: CASSLGGENGYTF. The CDR3, as DNA: TGCGCCAGCAGCTTGGGGGGCGAAAATGGCTACACCTTC.

The chain couples TRBV11-2 to TRBJ2-5; possibly TRBD1 for D (6 bases). The J call may be wrong; the DNA end is better matched by TRBJ2-7. CDR1 is SGHAT, CDR2 FQNNGV, per germline. This CDR3 has 14 residues. CDR3 sequence reads: CASSFGTPSYEQYF. Here the CDR3 DNA reads TGTGCCAGCAGCTTCGGGACACCATCCTACGAGCAGTACTTC.

This sequence joins TRBV7-8 and TRBJ2-7, with D possibly matching TRBD1 (6 bases). CDR3 length: 14 residues. Looked up from germline, CDR1 is SGHVS and CDR2 is FQNEAQ. Trimming stripped 5 bases from V and 7 bases from J, with 18 bases between. In nucleotides, the CDR3 is TGTGCCAGCAGCAAAACCGGGACACCGGCGGAGCAGTACTTC. It specifies CASSKTGTPAEQYF.

V and J are TRBV5-4 and TRBJ2-7; TRBD1 matches 9 bases. Per the germline V gene, CDR1 is SGHNT and CDR2 is YYREEE (reference sequence). V shed 7 bases, J shed 2 bases, and the junction held 4 bases outside the gene matches. This CDR3 has 13 residues. The CDR3 DNA is TGTGCCAGCCGACAGGGGGGGACCTACGAGCAGTACTTC. Amino acids: CASRQGGTYEQYF.

The gene calls are TRBV10-3 and TRBJ1-5; the match to TRBD1 covers 8 bases. V trimming: 4 bases; J trimming: 7 bases; junction bases outside the gene matches: 9. The length of the CDR3 is 15 residues. Germline CDR1 and CDR2: ENHRY and SYGVKD. CDR3 region: CAISVSPTGVQPQHF. The CDR3 DNA sequence: TGTGCCATCAGTGTAAGCCCGACAGGGGTCCAGCCCCAGCATTTT.

This rearrangement joins TRBV2 to TRBJ2-1; TRBD2 agrees at 16 bases. With 6 bases clipped from V and 3 bases from J, the junction kept 5 bases outside the gene matches. The CDR3 covers 17 residues. Germline CDR1 is SNHLY and CDR2 is FYNNEI. In nucleotides, the CDR3 is TGTGCCAGCAGATCGGGACTAGCGGGGGGGAGCTACAATGAGCAGTTCTTC. Translation gives CASRSGLAGGSYNEQFF.

The chain carries TRBV5-6 and TRBJ2-3; TRBD2 is a possible D gene (6 bases). V shed 0 bases and J shed 6 bases, with 14 bases lying between them. The CDR3 runs 15 residues. The germline gives CDR1 SGHDT, CDR2 YYEEEE. The CDR3 DNA reads as TGTGCCAGCAGCTTGGCACTCCCCAGCGGGGATACGCAGTATTTT. Its protein product is CASSLALPSGDTQYF.

V usage is TRBV5-4 and J usage is TRBJ2-5; 9 nucleotides line up with TRBD2. Germline CDR1 reads SGHNT; CDR2 reads YYREEE (reference sequence). The CDR3 contains 16 residues. J gave up 1 base and V 4 bases, and 8 bases lay outside the gene matches. The CDR3 sequence is CASSRRAGGRQETQYF. The CDR3 DNA sequence: TGTGCCAGCAGCCGCCGGGCGGGAGGGCGCCAAGAGACCCAGTACTTC.

This clone was counted a few times. The chain employs TRBV4-3 and TRBJ1-4; the match to TRBD1 covers 8 bases. This CDR3 region has 13 residues. The ends lost 11 bases at V and 5 bases at J; junction bases unmatched: 7. Per the germline V gene, CDR1 is LGHNA and CDR2 is YSLEER. The CDR3: CAAGQGLNEKLFF. The CDR3 coding sequence is TGCGCCGCTGGACAGGGACTAAATGAAAAACTGTTTTTT.

This chain uses TRBV25-1 with TRBJ2-7, with TRBD1 identical over 12 bases. The CDR3 has 15 residues. Trimming took 8 bases from V and 6 from J; bases not matched to a gene: 11. CDR1 is MGHDK, CDR2 SYGVNS, per germline. In DNA, the CDR3 is TGTGCCAGCCTATTCCGGGACAGGGGGCTCTCCGAGCAGTACTTC. Its translation is CASLFRDRGLSEQYF.

This clone was detected once. In DNA, the CDR3 is TGTGCCAGCAGTCCCGACAGGAGAAACACCATATATTTT. Encoded protein: CASSPDRRNTIYF. The chain uses TRBV27 and TRBJ1-3, with TRBD1 as a possible D gene (6 bases). Trimming cost V 5 bases and J 5 bases, with 10 bases left between them. Germline V CDR1 and CDR2: MNHEY, SMNVEV (reference sequence). The CDR3 has 13 residues.

The chain links TRBV4-3 to TRBJ1-1; D is unclear. Germline V gives CDR1 LGHNA, CDR2 YSLEER. The CDR3 runs to 15 residues. The V end was cut by 0 bases, the J end by 0 bases, with 8 bases between. The CDR3 loop is CASSQEQYMNTEAFF. The CDR3 DNA sequence: TGCGCCAGCAGCCAAGAACAGTACATGAACACTGAAGCTTTCTTT.

In its sample, this clone was seen a few times. This sequence joins TRBV4-3 and TRBJ2-3; the D is unclear. Germline CDR1 LGHNA, CDR2 YSLEER. V was trimmed by 4 bases and J by 2 bases, leaving 10 bases between them. There are 14 residues in the CDR3. CDR3 bases: TGCGCCAGCAGCCCGACTGGAATCACAGATACGCAGTATTTT. Translating it yields CASSPTGITDTQYF.

V usage is TRBV7-2 and J usage is TRBJ2-7, with D perhaps TRBD2 (6 bases). The CDR3 has 13 amino acids. The germline V gene has CDR1 SGHTA and CDR2 FQGNSA. The V and J ends lost 1 base and 5 bases respectively, with 9 bases between them. CDR3 in amino acids: CASSLVGGDEQYF. CDR3 DNA sequence: TGTGCCAGCAGCTTAGTTGGCGGGGACGAGCAGTACTTC. Looking up the rest from reference TRBV7-2 and TRBJ2-7 gives the full variable domain: GAGVSQSPSNKVTEKGKDVELRCDPISGHTALYWYRQSLGQGLEFLIYFQGNSAPDKSGLPSDRFSAERTGGSVSTLTIQRTQQEDSAVYLCASSLVGGDEQYFGPGTRLTVT.

This clone was observed a single time. The junction and the germline gene differ at one end; a read error may be behind it. This sample includes further DNA sequences coding for the same CDR3. This chain connects TRBV5-1 to TRBJ1-6, with D perhaps TRBD1 (6 bases). Germline-derived CDR1 and CDR2 are SGHRS and YFSETQ. The CDR3 loop spans 14 amino acids. CDR3 coding DNA: TGCGCCAGCAGCCCCGGACAGTATAATTCCCCCCTCCACTTT. It yields the protein CASSPGQYNSPLHF. The full variable domain, rest sourced from reference TRBV5-1 and TRBJ1-6, is KAGVTQTPRYLIKTRGQQVTLSCSPISGHRSVSWYQQTPGQGLQFLFEYFSETQRNKGNFPGRFSGRQFSNSRSEMNVSTLELGDSALYLCASSPGQYNSPLHFGNGTRLTVT.

The V call is TRBV7-3, the J call TRBJ2-5; the match to TRBD2 covers 13 bases. The CDR3 is 18 residues long. The germline V gene encodes CDR1 SGHTA and CDR2 FQGTGA. Unmatched junction bases numbered 8, after V lost 3 bases and J lost 1 base. The CDR3 DNA follows: TGTGCCAGCAGCTTGACTAGCGGGGGGAGTCCGGCCCAAGAGACCCAGTACTTC. Translating it yields CASSLTSGGSPAQETQYF.